One and the same sample provided the 15 T cell receptor beta chains below, sequenced in a study of blood T cell repertoires in COVID-19. Method: immunoSEQ multiplex PCR; TCRdb's copy keeps in-frame clones and lacks some. The table lists approximately 130,000 clones, 70% to 90% of them singletons, with about 13% in the top ten. Sequencing was done on a sample of peripheral blood. Receptor source: a human donor in a cohort sampled during active COVID-19.

On this clone: The sample contains more than one DNA sequence encoding this CDR3. This chain connects TRBV5-1 to TRBJ2-3, with 8 bases fitting TRBD1. This CDR3 region has 15 residues. V trimming: 4 bases; J trimming: 1 base; junction bases outside the gene matches: 5. Per the germline V gene, CDR1 is SGHRS and CDR2 is YFSETQ. CDR3 nucleotides: TGCGCCAGCAGCCCACCGGGACAGGGCACAGATACGCAGTATTTT. This codes for CASSPPGQGTDTQYF.

The genes are TRBV25-1 and TRBJ2-1, with a tentative D call TRBD2 (5 bases). V was trimmed by 4 bases and J by 4 bases, leaving 23 bases between them. The germline V gene has CDR1 MGHDK and CDR2 SYGVNS. This CDR3 contains 18 residues. CDR3 bases: TGTGCCAGCAGTGTCCTCACTAGTTTGAGCGGCCTATACAATGAGCAGTTCTTC. It codes for CASSVLTSLSGLYNEQFF.

V gene TRBV18 combines with J gene TRBJ1-4; no firm D call. This CDR3 spans 14 amino acids. With 4 bases removed from V and 4 bases from J, the gap between germline ends came to 10 bases. The germline CDR1 and CDR2 sequences are KGHSH and LQKENI. CDR3 bases: TGTGCCAGCTCACTATCCCAGATTAATGAAAAACTGTTTTTT. It translates to CASSLSQINEKLFF. The full variable domain, rest sourced from reference TRBV18 and TRBJ1-4, is NAGVMQNPRHLVRRRGQEARLRCSPMKGHSHVYWYRQLPEEGLKFMVYLQKENIIDESGMPKERFSAEFPKEGPSILRIQQVVRGDSAAYFCASSLSQINEKLFFGSGTQLSVL.

The table lists this clone with a count of one. J is TRBJ2-3 and V is TRBV4-1, with TRBD1 identical over 8 bases. The CDR3 runs to 16 residues. Per the germline V gene, CDR1 is MGHRA and CDR2 is YSYEKL. Unmatched junction bases numbered 9, after V lost 6 bases and J lost 1 base. This chain's CDR3 is CASRRGWGQGTDTQYF. For the CDR3, the DNA is TGCGCCAGCAGACGGGGGTGGGGACAGGGCACAGATACGCAGTATTTT.

This rearrangement joins TRBV7-8 to TRBJ2-1; no clear D. Germline-derived CDR1 and CDR2 are SGHVS and FQNEAQ. The CDR3 has 14 residues. Trimming cost V 0 bases and J 4 bases, with 7 bases left between them. Here the CDR3 reads CASSLALSYNEQFF. The CDR3, as DNA: TGTGCCAGCAGCTTAGCTCTATCGTACAATGAGCAGTTCTTC.

The chain is built from TRBV7-8 and TRBJ1-6; no definite D call. The germline V and J ends were trimmed by 5 bases and 4 bases, with 12 bases remaining between them. The CDR3 is 15 residues long. Germline V CDR1 and CDR2: SGHVS, FQNEAQ. The CDR3 nucleotides read TGTGCCAGCAGCACTCCGGGATTATATAATTCACCCCTCCACTTT. It is translated as CASSTPGLYNSPLHF.

This clone was observed a handful of times. V gene TRBV5-1 combines with J gene TRBJ1-1; D is uncertain. This CDR3 is 12 amino acids long. V shed 6 bases and J shed 1 base, with 7 bases lying between them. Germline CDR1 and CDR2: SGHRS and YFSETQ. CDR3 nucleotides: TGCGCCAGCACCGGGTCGAACACTGAAGCTTTCTTT. The encoded protein is CASTGSNTEAFF.

The chain links TRBV6-5 to TRBJ1-5; the match to TRBD1 covers 7 bases. V shed 5 bases and J 4 bases; nucleotides not matched to a gene: 8. From germline, CDR1 is MNHEY and CDR2 SVGAGI. This CDR3 region has 15 residues. CDR3 in DNA: TGTGCCAGCAGTCGACTGACAGGGACGAATCAGCCCCAGCATTTT. Translation gives CASSRLTGTNQPQHF.

J is TRBJ2-1 and V is TRBV7-3; possible D gene TRBD2, 6 bases. V shed 5 bases and J shed 4 bases, with 9 bases lying between them. This CDR3 region has 13 residues. Germline assignment: CDR1 SGHTA and CDR2 FQGTGA. The DNA of the CDR3 is TGTGCCAGCAGCGAGAGCGGGTACAATGAGCAGTTCTTC. It encodes CASSESGYNEQFF.

Ten or more counts support this clone. The V call is TRBV2, the J call TRBJ2-3; 11 bases fit TRBD2. The CDR3 extends over 15 amino acids. Germline CDR1 and CDR2: SNHLY and FYNNEI. With 7 bases clipped from V and 3 bases from J, the junction kept 6 bases outside the gene matches. The CDR3 loop is CASTSGTSGTDTQYF. The CDR3 nucleotides are TGTGCCAGCACGTCCGGGACTAGCGGTACAGATACGCAGTATTTT.

The chain recombines TRBV3-1 (or the pseudogene TRBV3-2) with TRBJ2-3, with D possibly matching TRBD2 (6 bases). Germline V gives CDR1 LGHDT, CDR2 YNNKEL (reference sequence). This CDR3 is built from 13 residues. The germline V and J ends were trimmed by 4 bases and 10 bases, with 15 bases remaining between them. For the CDR3, the DNA is TGTGCCAGCAGCCCCCTTACGTCGGGAGCGCAGTATTTT. The encoded protein is CASSPLTSGAQYF.

The chain employs TRBV5-8 and TRBJ2-1; no clear D gene. The CDR3 extends over 14 amino acids. The V and J ends lost 0 bases and 2 bases respectively, with 6 bases between them. In germline, CDR1 is SGHTS, CDR2 YDEGEE. The CDR3 sequence: CASSLEAAYNEQFF. As DNA, the CDR3 is TGTGCCAGCAGCTTGGAAGCTGCCTACAATGAGCAGTTCTTC.

The chain uses TRBV15 and TRBJ1-4; 7 bases match TRBD1. This CDR3 has 16 amino acids. The germline V gene has CDR1 LNHNV and CDR2 YYDKDF (reference sequence). The V and J ends lost 5 bases and 8 bases, in that order; junction bases with no gene match: 14. CDR3 in DNA: TGTGCCACCAGCCCGGGACAGTACGTAGGGGAGGAAAAACTGTTTTTT. This sequence encodes CATSPGQYVGEEKLFF.

This sequence joins TRBV3-1 (or the pseudogene TRBV3-2) and TRBJ2-7; TRBD2 is a possible D gene (5 bases). The V gene's germline CDR1 is LGHDT and CDR2 YNNKEL (reference sequence). Deletions cut 1 base from V and 5 bases from J, with 12 bases between. The CDR3 spans 14 residues. For the CDR3, the DNA is TGTGCCAGCAGCCAAGCGGGCTTCGGGGACGAGCAGTACTTC. Its translation is CASSQAGFGDEQYF.

This chain links TRBV7-9 with TRBJ2-2; maybe TRBD1 (6 bases). V dropped 5 bases and J dropped 3 bases, with 16 bases sitting between them. CDR3 size: 16 residues. CDR1 is SEHNR and CDR2 is FQNEAQ in the germline V gene (reference sequence). In nucleotides, the CDR3 is TGTGCCAGCAGCCCCTCTCCGTACAGGGACACCGGGGAGCTGTTTTTT. This gives the protein CASSPSPYRDTGELFF.